A selection of T cell receptor beta chains follows, all from one sample in a study of blood T cell repertoires in COVID-19. Profiling relied on immunoSEQ multiplex PCR, and the TCRdb table lists in-frame clones only, not all of them. The sample has some 100,000 clones, more than 75% seen once. The sample consisted of peripheral blood. The receptors shown here come from a man aged 50-60 years with acute or convalescent COVID-19. Both conserved end residues are part of each CDR3. The order of the fields is V gene, D gene, clone size, J gene, CDR3 protein, CDR3 DNA. A D gene is named only where the DNA matches it firmly. Size values are once, few and many counts, or a class for expanded clones, and some rows have none.

TRBV4-1	.	.	TRBJ1-2	CASSQEPGATDGYTF	TGCGCCAGCAGCCAAGAGCCGGGAGCCACGGATGGCTACACCTTC
TRBV11-2	TRBD1	once	TRBJ1-2	CASSSMLGQGRNYGYTF	TGTGCCAGCAGCTCCATGCTGGGACAGGGACGTAACTATGGCTACACCTTC
TRBV29-1	.	.	TRBJ1-1	CSVSQTKAFF	TGCAGCGTTAGTCAAACAAAAGCTTTCTTT
TRBV19	TRBD1	once	TRBJ1-2	CASMRQGLMNYGYTF	TGTGCCAGTATGAGACAGGGCCTGATGAACTATGGCTACACCTTC
TRBV18	TRBD1	once	TRBJ1-2	CASSVDRNYGYTF	TGTGCCAGCTCAGTGGACAGGAACTATGGCTACACCTTC
TRBV7-2	TRBD1	.	TRBJ1-1	CASSHGRTGEAFF	TGTGCCAGCAGCCACGGAAGGACAGGTGAAGCTTTCTTT
TRBV6-5	TRBD1	few	TRBJ2-7	CASSYGQGTREQYF	TGTGCCAGCAGTTATGGACAGGGGACGAGGGAGCAGTACTTC
TRBV29-1	.	.	TRBJ1-4	CSVEDPQATNEKLFF	TGCAGCGTTGAAGATCCGCAGGCAACTAATGAAAAACTGTTTTTT
TRBV4-1	TRBD1	.	TRBJ2-1	CASSRDGTGGSYNEQFF	TGCGCCAGCAGCCGGGACGGGACAGGTGGTTCATACAATGAGCAGTTCTTC
TRBV11-3	TRBD2	few	TRBJ2-7	CASSFGSGSSYEQYF	TGTGCCAGCAGCTTCGGCAGCGGGAGCTCCTACGAGCAGTACTTC
TRBV5-1	TRBD2	.	TRBJ2-7	CASSSNSGKLEQYF	TGCGCCAGCAGCTCGAATAGCGGGAAACTCGAGCAGTACTTC
TRBV23-1	.	few	TRBJ2-7	CASTSTCYRDEQYF	TGCGCCAGCACTTCGACTTGTTATCGGGACGAGCAGTACTTC
TRBV5-1	.	.	TRBJ2-1	CASSRSGTSYNEQFF	TGCGCCAGCAGCCGTAGCGGCACCTCCTACAATGAGCAGTTCTTC
TRBV5-6	TRBD1	.	TRBJ2-7	CASSWTGYEQYF	TGTGCCAGCAGCTGGACAGGATACGAGCAGTACTTC
TRBV7-9	TRBD1	.	TRBJ2-7	CASRRTGGPSSYEQYF	TGTGCAAGCAGGAGGACAGGGGGCCCCAGCTCCTACGAGCAGTACTTC
TRBV15	TRBD1	.	TRBJ2-4	CATSRGGQGVAKNIQYF	TGTGCCACCAGCAGAGGGGGACAGGGGGTAGCCAAAAACATTCAGTACTTC
TRBV19	TRBD1	.	TRBJ1-2	CASSSRDRDGYTF	TGTGCCAGTAGTAGCCGGGACAGGGATGGCTACACCTTC
TRBV21-1	.	.	TRBJ2-7	CAIQGGPHYEQYF	TGTGCCATCCAGGGCGGACCCCACTACGAGCAGTACTTC
TRBV10-3	.	.	TRBJ1-1	CAISDPPGQGNAEAFF	TGTGCCATCAGTGACCCCCCGGGGCAGGGGAATGCTGAAGCTTTCTTT
TRBV2	TRBD2	.	TRBJ2-5	CASSELRAGEGETQYF	TGTGCCAGCAGTGAGTTGAGAGCGGGAGAGGGGGAGACCCAGTACTTC
TRBV7-9	.	.	TRBJ1-2	CASSPGSGYTF	TGTGCCAGCAGCCCGGGGTCAGGCTACACCTTC
TRBV12-3/TRBV12-4	.	.	TRBJ1-2	CASSPRGPYGYTF	TGTGCCAGCAGTCCGCGGGGGCCTTATGGCTACACCTTC
TRBV11-2	.	.	TRBJ1-2	CASSLDWAAYGYTF	TGTGCCAGCAGCTTAGATTGGGCCGCCTATGGCTACACCTTC
TRBV28	TRBD1	.	TRBJ1-3	CASSGGQVYSGNTIYF	TGTGCCAGCAGTGGAGGACAGGTGTACTCTGGAAACACCATATATTTT
TRBV18	.	once	TRBJ2-5	CASSPLSLAAQETQYF	TGTGCCAGCTCACCACTCTCGCTAGCCGCTCAAGAGACCCAGTACTTC
TRBV2	.	few	TRBJ1-2	CASSEQGGGYGYTF	TGTGCCAGCAGCGAACAGGGTGGCGGCTATGGCTACACCTTC
TRBV7-8	TRBD2	.	TRBJ2-1	CASSSGLEYNEQFF	TGTGCCAGCAGCTCGGGACTAGAATACAATGAGCAGTTCTTC
TRBV11-2	.	.	TRBJ1-3	CASSLERGSGNTIYF	TGTGCCAGCAGCTTAGAGCGAGGCAGTGGAAACACCATATATTTT
TRBV18	TRBD2	.	TRBJ2-1	CASSPTRGGNNEQFF	TGTGCCAGCTCACCTACTCGCGGGGGTAACAATGAGCAGTTCTTC
TRBV3-1/TRBV3-2	TRBD1	.	TRBJ1-1	CASSQAGGQLEAFF	TGTGCCAGCAGCCAAGCTGGGGGACAGCTAGAAGCTTTCTTT
TRBV9	TRBD1	.	TRBJ1-6	CASSVEGTGGNSPLHF	TGTGCCAGCAGCGTAGAGGGGACAGGCGGTAATTCACCCCTCCACTTT
TRBV7-6	.	.	TRBJ2-2	CASSLGQFTGELFF	TGTGCCAGCAGCTTAGGGCAGTTCACCGGGGAGCTGTTTTTT
TRBV10-2	.	.	TRBJ2-2	CASRKLAFNAGELFF	TGCGCCAGCAGGAAACTAGCCTTCAACGCCGGGGAGCTGTTTTTT
TRBV10-3	.	.	TRBJ1-2	CAISLSRETTYGYTF	TGTGCCATCAGTTTATCCCGTGAGACTACCTATGGCTACACCTTC
TRBV7-8	TRBD2	.	TRBJ2-2	CASSAQPGGLNTGELFF	TGTGCCAGCAGCGCCCAACCGGGAGGGTTGAACACCGGGGAGCTGTTTTTT
TRBV6-5	TRBD1	.	TRBJ2-3	CASSMTGGGTDTQYF	TGTGCCAGCAGTATGACAGGGGGAGGAACAGATACGCAGTATTTT